Below, one T cell receptor (beta chain) is given with its context. The data derive from a study of blood T cell repertoires in COVID-19. In the study overall: COVID-19 samples from acute and convalescent phases originated in the United States, Italy and Spain. PBMCs, B-cell-depleted T cells, or T cells provided the cDNA or gDNA that made up the material.

As processed by the authors: Cell counts per sample came from amplifying reference gene primers. Assay: immunoSEQ multiplex PCR; the TCRdb copy retains only in-frame clones and omits some. V, J and clone size were drawn from that table, and D and trimming were deduced from the DNA. The data show some 39,000 clones, 85% seen once. The length of the CDR3 is 13 residues. Germline assignment: CDR1 SGHTA and CDR2 FQGNSA. The V gene lost 2 bases and the J gene lost 7 bases, with 12 bases spanning the gap. The receptor was derived from a man between 60 and 75 years old with acute or convalescent COVID-19. Sequences were obtained from peripheral blood. The gene calls are TRBV7-2 and TRBJ2-7, with D maybe TRBD2 (6 bases). The DNA for the CDR3 is TGTGCCAGCAGCTTAAGATTCGGGGGTGAGCAGTACTTC. Encoded protein: CASSLRFGGEQYF.